The 15 T cell receptor beta chains reported below all come from one sample, sequenced in a study of spatial heterogeneity in lung cancer. Indicated time point: sample taken at primary tumor resection. Using its own MiXCR run on the 5' RACE reads, TCRdb lists one record per CDR3 protein. The data contain about 80,000 distinct CDR3 sequences, 7% to 9% of them singletons. Material: PBMCs, obtained at surgery. These receptors were collected from a male donor with early-stage non-small cell lung cancer.

The CDR3 reads CASSSPGTATSEQYF. The CDR3 bases are TGTGCCAGCAGCTCTCCCGGGACAGCTACTTCCGAGCAGTACTTC. The chain carries TRBV7-9 and TRBJ2-7, with 7 bases that match TRBD1. The V and J ends lost 4 bases and 6 bases, in that order; junction bases with no gene match: 12. Germline CDR1 reads SEHNR; CDR2 reads FQNEAQ (reference sequence). The CDR3 has 15 residues. Full variable domain (rest looked up from reference TRBV7-9 and TRBJ2-7): DTGVSQNPRHKITKRGQNVTFRCDPISEHNRLYWYRQTLGQGPEFLTYFQNEAQLEKSRLLSDRFSAERPKGSFSTLEIQRTEQGDSAMYLCASSSPGTATSEQYFGPGTRLTVT.

This clonotype was detected many times. The chain links TRBV7-6 to TRBJ2-5, with D maybe TRBD2 (6 bases). The length of the CDR3 is 14 residues. V dropped 7 bases and J dropped 3 bases, with 15 bases sitting between them. Germline V gives CDR1 SGHVS, CDR2 FNYEAQ. The CDR3, as DNA: TGTGCCAGCATTCCCGGCGGGAATGAAGAGACCCAGTACTTC. Its protein is CASIPGGNEETQYF.

This clonotype was observed a handful of times. The chain links TRBV20-1 to TRBJ2-5; 7 bases line up with TRBD1. V was clipped by 6 bases and J by 4 bases; unmatched bases: 8. Germline assignment: CDR1 DFQATT and CDR2 SNEGSKA (reference sequence). CDR3 length: 13 amino acids. The CDR3 DNA sequence: TGCAGTGCCCTACAGGGGATCAGAGAGACCCAGTACTTC. This sequence encodes CSALQGIRETQYF.

This chain's CDR3 is CASSWAGNTIYF. As DNA, the CDR3 is TGTGCCAGCAGTTGGGCTGGAAACACCATATATTTT. The chain employs TRBV12-3 or TRBV12-4 and TRBJ1-3; D gene unclear. This CDR3 contains 12 residues. V lost 4 bases to trimming and J lost 2 bases, with 3 bases between them.

This clonotype has just a few counts. This chain links TRBV5-1 with TRBJ2-5; no clear D gene. The CDR3 covers 12 residues. CDR1 SGHRS and CDR2 YFSETQ come from the germline V gene. V lost 6 bases and J 2 bases, leaving 8 bases between the germline ends. CDR3 sequence reads: CASKASQETQYF. In nucleotides, the CDR3 is TGCGCCAGCAAGGCTAGTCAAGAGACCCAGTACTTC.

This clonotype came up many times. In DNA form, the CDR3 reads TGTGCTAGTGGTTTCGACAGGGAGACGAACACTGAAGCTTTCTTT. Translated, it gives CASGFDRETNTEAFF. The gene calls are TRBV12-5 and TRBJ1-1, with 7 positions matching TRBD1. V lost 3 bases, J lost 1 base, and 5 bases stayed unmatched. The CDR3 runs to 15 residues. The germline V gene has CDR1 LGHNT and CDR2 FRNRAP.

V gene TRBV4-1 combines with J gene TRBJ2-5; 10 nucleotides line up with TRBD2. This CDR3 is 15 amino acids long. V trimming: 4 bases; J trimming: 6 bases; junction bases outside the gene matches: 8. Germline lookup yields CDR1 MGHRA and CDR2 YSYEKL. CDR3: CASSLLAGEGKTQYF. The CDR3 DNA follows: TGCGCCAGCAGCCTGCTAGCGGGAGAAGGAAAGACCCAGTACTTC.

V usage is TRBV5-5 and J usage is TRBJ1-2, with TRBD1 identical over 7 bases. The germline CDR1 and CDR2 sequences are SGHKS and YYEKEE (reference sequence). Germline trimming cut 4 bases from V and 5 bases from J; bases unmatched to any gene: 11. The CDR3 is 15 residues long. Written as DNA, the CDR3 is TGTGCCAGCAGCCTCGGACAGGCCCTTCAGTATGGCTACACCTTC. Its protein is CASSLGQALQYGYTF.

V is TRBV12-3 or TRBV12-4 and J is TRBJ2-7; the D call may be TRBD1 or TRBD2 (5 bases each). The CDR3 is 17 residues long. The V end was cut by 2 bases, the J end by 0 bases, with 17 bases between. For the CDR3, the DNA is TGTGCCAGCAGTTTAATGGTAGGGACCGCGGTCTCCTACGAGCAGTACTTC. It codes for CASSLMVGTAVSYEQYF.

In regard to this clonotype: A read error may account for a junction end that differs from germline. This chain links TRBV18 with TRBJ1-1; a possible D gene is TRBD1 (5 bases). This CDR3 contains 14 residues. Germline lookup yields CDR1 KGHSH and CDR2 LQKENI. DNA for the CDR3: TGTGCCAGCTCCCCCGGGGGTAAGAACGCTGAAGCTTTCTTT. Its translation is CASSPGGKNAEAFF.

At least ten counts were recorded for this clonotype. The rearrangement joins TRBV24-1 to TRBJ2-1, with no clear D. Germline V lookup: CDR1 KGHDR, CDR2 SFDVKD. This CDR3 has 17 residues. Trimming cost V 3 bases and J 0 bases, with 14 bases left between them. For the CDR3, the DNA is TGTGCCACCAGTGATACCCGTAATAGGGACTCCTACAATGAGCAGTTCTTC. Translating it yields CATSDTRNRDSYNEQFF.

This clonotype was observed at least ten times. The J gene is TRBJ2-1, the V gene TRBV4-1; 8 positions agree with TRBD2. Germline CDR1 and CDR2: MGHRA and YSYEKL. V lost 5 bases to trimming and J lost 8 bases; unmatched junction nucleotides: 11. This CDR3 is 15 amino acids long. The CDR3 DNA reads TGCGCCAGCAGCGCCGGGAGCGGGAGAAGCTATGAGCAGTTCTTC. Translated, it gives CASSAGSGRSYEQFF.

The chain carries TRBV5-1 and TRBJ2-2; D might be TRBD1 or TRBD2, each matching 5 bases. Trimming removed 4 bases from V and 3 bases from J, with 16 bases in between. Germline V gene sequence: CDR1 SGHRS, CDR2 YFSETQ. This CDR3 has 16 amino acids. This CDR3 is CASSQGPHIHTGELFF. The CDR3 DNA follows: TGCGCCAGCAGCCAGGGACCTCATATCCACACCGGGGAGCTGTTTTTT.

The gene calls are TRBV5-1 and TRBJ1-4, with D unresolved. V was shortened by 5 bases and J by 3 bases, with 11 bases between the two germline ends. The CDR3 spans 14 residues. Per the germline V gene, CDR1 is SGHRS and CDR2 is YFSETQ. Here the CDR3 reads CASRAGLPNEKLFF. CDR3 in DNA: TGCGCCAGCAGAGCAGGTCTCCCTAATGAAAAACTGTTTTTT.

Points on this clonotype: This may be a read error, as it is one base from a much larger clone. The V call is TRBV4-3, the J call TRBJ2-1; 8 nucleotides align to TRBD2. The ends lost 1 base at V and 2 bases at J; junction bases unmatched: 4. The CDR3 is made up of 16 amino acids. Looked up from germline, CDR1 is LGHNA and CDR2 is YSLEER. In DNA form, the CDR3 reads TGCGCCAGCAGCCAAGTTGACGGGAGGGCCTACAATGAGCAGTTCTTC. It specifies CASSQVDGRAYNEQFF.